The 27 T cell receptor beta chains in this list originate from one sample, sequenced in a study of identical twins. TCRdb passed the 5' RACE reads through MiXCR, listing each CDR3 protein once. The repertoire has hundreds of thousands of distinct CDR3 sequences, 12% of them found once; the top ten carry about 1.6%. This sample was also put to use in a study of yellow fever vaccine responses in identical twins.

What was sequenced was PBMCs. All receptors come from a woman aged 18-29 years in good health.

This clonotype came up many times. The chain uses TRBV5-1 and TRBJ2-7; either TRBD1 or TRBD2 may supply D (5 bases each). Looked up from germline, CDR1 is SGHRS and CDR2 is YFSETQ. This CDR3 contains 14 residues. The V end was cut by 1 base, the J end by 3 bases, with 11 bases between. CDR3 sequence reads: CASSLSTGRYEQYF. The DNA for the CDR3 is TGCGCCAGCAGCTTGAGTACGGGGCGCTACGAGCAGTACTTC.

This clonotype was seen at least ten times. The chain is built from TRBV12-3 or TRBV12-4 and TRBJ2-2; no reliable D call. Trimming pared 3 bases from V and 7 bases from J, leaving 6 bases between. This CDR3 is 12 amino acids long. CDR3 loop: CASSFSRGELFF. The CDR3 region has the DNA TGTGCCAGCAGTTTTTCTCGCGGGGAGCTGTTTTTT.

This clonotype was seen a few times. The chain has TRBV5-1 and TRBJ2-7; D may be TRBD1 (5 bases). The ends were cut back, 4 bases at V and 0 bases at J, with 17 bases in the middle. The V gene's germline CDR1 is SGHRS and CDR2 YFSETQ. The length of the CDR3 is 16 residues. The DNA for the CDR3 is TGCGCCAGCAGCCAAGGGAATTACAGGAGCTCCTACGAGCAGTACTTC. Translation: CASSQGNYRSSYEQYF.

This clonotype was recorded a few times. This chain connects TRBV11-2 to TRBJ2-1; 9 nucleotides match TRBD1. The CDR3 covers 16 residues. The germline gives CDR1 SGHAT, CDR2 FQNNGV. Trimming at V came to 7 bases and at J to 4 bases, leaving 11 bases not matched to a gene. DNA for the CDR3: TGTGCCAGCATTCTAGCCGGGACAGGGATGTACAATGAGCAGTTCTTC. This codes for CASILAGTGMYNEQFF.

The chain carries TRBV18 and TRBJ2-5, with a weak D call TRBD1 (5 bases). The germline gives CDR1 KGHSH, CDR2 LQKENI. V lost 2 bases to trimming and J lost 2 bases, with 9 bases between them. The CDR3 loop spans 14 amino acids. The DNA for the CDR3 is TGTGCCAGCTCACCAATCCAGGGACAAGAGACCCAGTACTTC. This sequence encodes CASSPIQGQETQYF.

V is TRBV29-1 and J is TRBJ1-1; tentatively, D is TRBD1 (6 bases). This CDR3 spans 13 amino acids. CDR1 and CDR2 (germline): SQVTM, ANQGSEA. Trimming stripped 3 bases from V and 1 base from J, with 9 bases between. CDR3 residues: CSVEVRGNTEAFF. For the CDR3, the DNA is TGCAGCGTTGAGGTCAGGGGGAACACTGAAGCTTTCTTT.

V is TRBV7-9 and J is TRBJ1-2; D gene ambiguous. CDR3 length equals 15 residues. The germline gives CDR1 SEHNR, CDR2 FQNEAQ (reference sequence). The V end lost 5 bases, the J end lost 5 bases, and 18 bases lay between the germline ends. The CDR3 here is CASSPPLRTDYGYTF. The CDR3 nucleotides are TGTGCCAGCAGCCCCCCTCTCCGGACGGATTATGGCTACACCTTC.

This clonotype occurred a few times. The CDR3 sequence is CASSPHTRGGEQYV. CDR3 in DNA: TGTGCCAGCTCACCACACACGAGGGGAGGCGAGCAGTACGTC. The chain carries TRBV18 and TRBJ2-7, with a weak D call TRBD2 (6 bases). The CDR3 has 14 residues. V was cut by 1 base and J by 6 bases, with 13 bases left in between. From germline, CDR1 is KGHSH and CDR2 LQKENI.

At least ten counts were recorded for this clonotype. The chain employs TRBV5-5 and TRBJ2-5; possibly TRBD1 or TRBD2 for D (5 bases each). The length of the CDR3 is 14 residues. The V end lost 2 bases, the J end lost 4 bases, and 12 bases lay between the germline ends. Looked up from germline, CDR1 is SGHKS and CDR2 is YYEKEE (reference sequence). CDR3 in amino acids: CASSLLEGPETQYF. Written as DNA, the CDR3 is TGTGCCAGCAGCTTACTTGAGGGACCAGAGACCCAGTACTTC.

This clonotype was observed a handful of times. V and J are TRBV7-2 and TRBJ2-7, with no clear D. The CDR3 has 14 residues. Germline CDR1 reads SGHTA; CDR2 reads FQGNSA. V lost 5 bases and J 2 bases, leaving 13 bases between the germline ends. The CDR3 nucleotides read TGTGCCAGCAGCCGAACCAGTCAGACCTACGAGCAGTACTTC. Translating it yields CASSRTSQTYEQYF.

V is TRBV11-2 and J is TRBJ2-3; 8 bases match TRBD1. J was trimmed by 6 bases and V by 1 base; bases with no gene match: 21. The CDR3 runs to 20 residues. Germline V lookup: CDR1 SGHAT, CDR2 FQNNGV. CDR3 in amino acids: CASSLVIQGVLSGEEDTQYF. CDR3 coding DNA: TGTGCCAGCAGCTTAGTAATACAGGGGGTTCTATCGGGAGAGGAGGATACGCAGTATTTT.

This clonotype appeared a few times. This rearrangement joins TRBV20-1 to TRBJ1-4, with a weak D call TRBD1 (5 bases). Trimming cost V 0 bases and J 1 base, with 9 bases left between them. This CDR3 has 15 residues. Germline V CDR1 and CDR2: DFQATT, SNEGSKA (reference sequence). CDR3 DNA: TGCAGTGCTAGAGATCTGGGGGTAACTAATGAAAAACTGTTTTTT. Protein product: CSARDLGVTNEKLFF.

V gene TRBV6-1 combines with J gene TRBJ2-7, with TRBD2 as a possible D gene (5 bases). In germline, CDR1 is MNHNS, CDR2 SASEGT. The CDR3 sequence is 14 residues long. Trimming cost V 6 bases and J 2 bases, with 14 bases left between them. The DNA of the CDR3 is TGTGCCAGCAGCCTAGGGCCCGGGGCCTACGAGCAGTACGTC. This gives the protein CASSLGPGAYEQYV.

This clonotype came up many times. The rearrangement links TRBV6-2 or TRBV6-3 to TRBJ1-2; no definite D call. Per germline, CDR1 MNHEY and CDR2 SVGEGT. V lost 6 bases to trimming and J lost 0 bases, with 14 bases between them. This CDR3 contains 15 residues. The CDR3 nucleotides are TGTGCCAGCAGCTACCGCTCAGATTCTAACTATGGCTACACCTTC. Its translation is CASSYRSDSNYGYTF.

This clonotype was counted a single time. The genes are TRBV20-1 and TRBJ2-7; the D gene is possibly TRBD2 (6 bases). Germline V lookup: CDR1 DFQATT, CDR2 SNEGSKA (reference sequence). V was trimmed by 0 bases and J by 3 bases, leaving 21 bases between them. The CDR3 extends over 17 amino acids. CDR3 amino acids: CSAREVGRDLPFYEQYF. The CDR3 DNA is TGCAGTGCTAGAGAGGTGGGGCGGGACCTACCCTTCTACGAGCAGTACTTC.

The gene calls are TRBV10-3 and TRBJ2-1; 12 bases are shared with TRBD2. Germline CDR1 is ENHRY and CDR2 is SYGVKD. V shed 10 bases, J shed 5 bases, and the junction held 9 bases outside the gene matches. The CDR3 totals 15 residues. The CDR3 nucleotides read TGTGCCACAAACCGCCTAGCGGGAGGGGACAATGAGCAGTTCTTC. The encoded protein is CATNRLAGGDNEQFF.

In its sample, this clonotype was seen many times. DNA of the CDR3: TGTGCCAGCAGCTTATTAGCGGGGGGGCAAGATACGCAGTATTTT. Protein product: CASSLLAGGQDTQYF. This sequence joins TRBV7-9 and TRBJ2-3; 11 bases align to TRBD2. This CDR3 region has 15 residues. CDR1 SEHNR and CDR2 FQNEAQ come from the germline V gene (reference sequence). J lost 5 bases, V lost 2 bases, and 3 bases had no gene match.

The chain has TRBV5-1 and TRBJ2-5; no definite D call. CDR1 is SGHRS and CDR2 is YFSETQ in the germline V gene. V lost 8 bases to trimming and J lost 3 bases, with 2 bases between them. The CDR3 loop spans 9 amino acids. The CDR3 sequence is CASEETQYF. The CDR3 nucleotides are TGCGCCAGTGAAGAGACCCAGTACTTC.

This clonotype showed up just a few times. The chain joins TRBV10-3 to TRBJ2-5; possible D gene TRBD1, 6 bases. CDR3 length equals 15 residues. Per germline, CDR1 ENHRY and CDR2 SYGVKD. V shed 0 bases and J shed 0 bases, with 8 bases lying between them. This CDR3 reads CAISESGQNQETQYF. The DNA of the CDR3 is TGTGCCATCAGTGAGTCCGGACAGAACCAAGAGACCCAGTACTTC.

The rearrangement joins TRBV6-5 to TRBJ1-4; 7 positions agree with TRBD1. CDR3 length: 18 residues. CDR1 and CDR2 (germline): MNHEY, SVGAGI. J was trimmed by 0 bases and V by 0 bases; bases with no gene match: 7. The CDR3 reads CASSYSTTGRATNEKLFF. CDR3 nucleotide sequence: TGTGCCAGCAGTTACTCAACGACAGGGAGGGCAACTAATGAAAAACTGTTTTTT.

This chain links TRBV20-1 with TRBJ2-7; D possibly corresponds to TRBD2 (5 bases). CDR1 DFQATT and CDR2 SNEGSKA come from the germline V gene (reference sequence). Trimming shortened V by 6 bases and J by 1 base, and 22 bases separated the two germline ends. CDR3 length: 16 residues. The CDR3 sequence is CSATVWVGPGSYEQYF. The CDR3 DNA is TGCAGTGCAACCGTTTGGGTAGGGCCGGGATCCTACGAGCAGTACTTC.

This chain connects TRBV2 to TRBJ2-1; 15 bases are shared with TRBD2. The CDR3 sequence is 16 residues long. The trim removed 9 bases at V and 7 bases at J, leaving 10 bases unmatched. CDR1 and CDR2 (germline): SNHLY, FYNNEI. The DNA for the CDR3 is TGTGCCAGTTCAGGACTAGCGGGAGGGCCGGGAAATGAGCAGTTCTTC. This codes for CASSGLAGGPGNEQFF.

At least ten counts were recorded for this clonotype. The J gene is TRBJ2-5, the V gene TRBV20-1; 8 nucleotides align to TRBD2. Germline values: CDR1 DFQATT, CDR2 SNEGSKA (reference sequence). The CDR3 is made up of 13 amino acids. Unmatched junction bases numbered 8, after V lost 6 bases and J lost 5 bases. The CDR3 region is CSAPGLVSETQYF. The CDR3 DNA reads TGCAGTGCCCCGGGACTAGTGTCCGAGACCCAGTACTTC.

The chain has TRBV7-9 and TRBJ2-3; 7 positions match TRBD2. The junction had 8 bases not matched to a gene; V was cut back by 3 bases and J by 2 bases. Germline CDR1 and CDR2: SEHNR and FQNEAQ (reference sequence). CDR3 length: 16 residues. The CDR3 DNA follows: TGTGCCAGCAGCTTCGATAGCGGGTCGGTCACAGATACGCAGTATTTT. It is translated as CASSFDSGSVTDTQYF.

This clonotype was counted ten times or more. This chain uses TRBV5-1 with TRBJ2-1; 12 bases fit TRBD2. The CDR3 consists of 16 residues. Germline CDR1 and CDR2: SGHRS and YFSETQ. Germline trimming cut 1 base from V and 6 bases from J; bases unmatched to any gene: 5. The CDR3 sequence is CASSLSTSGGINEQFF. CDR3 nucleotides: TGCGCCAGCAGCTTGTCGACTAGCGGGGGAATCAATGAGCAGTTCTTC.

This clonotype was detected a few times. The genes are TRBV2 and TRBJ1-6; D not resolved. Trimming stripped 6 bases from V and 8 bases from J, with 11 bases between. This CDR3 has 13 amino acids. CDR1 and CDR2 from the germline V gene are SNHLY and FYNNEI. CDR3 nucleotides: TGTGCCAGCAGGATAGGACCGGATTCACCCCTCCACTTT. Protein: CASRIGPDSPLHF.

The rearrangement joins TRBV7-9 to TRBJ2-1, with a possible D match to TRBD2 (5 bases). Germline V gives CDR1 SEHNR, CDR2 FQNEAQ (reference sequence). Deletions cut 8 bases from V and 4 bases from J, with 12 bases between. CDR3 length equals 13 residues. The CDR3 region is CASERPSYNEQFF. Here the CDR3 DNA reads TGTGCCAGCGAGCGGCCGTCATACAATGAGCAGTTCTTC.